A selection of T cell receptor beta chains follows, all from one sample in a study of CD8+CD57+ T cells in acquired aplastic anemia. TCRdb re-called the reads with MiXCR, one entry per CDR3 protein. The sample includes 200,000 to 250,000 distinct CDR3 sequences, almost 50% of them seen just once. The sequenced sample was sorted CD4+, CD8+, or CD8+CD57+ T cells (not recorded which) from PBMCs. The origin of the receptors is a human donor with aplastic anemia. The conserved cysteine and the conserved F or W are not part of the CDR3 here. A D gene is named only where the DNA matches it firmly.

>TRBV19|-|TRBJ2-7
ASSPHVAQNDEQY
>TRBV2|-|TRBJ1-2
ASSIDDSYGYT
>TRBV20-1|-|TRBJ2-5
SAPPSTSKETQY
>TRBV15|-|TRBJ1-3
ATSPRTTGNTIY
>TRBV10-3|TRBD2|TRBJ2-2
AISGVTSGDLANTEELF
>TRBV7-8|-|TRBJ1-1
ASSLSGVGTEAF
>TRBV20-1|TRBD2|TRBJ2-3
SARPAGGGPSTDTQY
>TRBV20-1|-|TRBJ1-6
SARVGGVGNQPLH
>TRBV6-1|TRBD1|TRBJ2-5
ASSESGSRGSQY
>TRBV25-1|TRBD1|TRBJ2-7
ASSFGTGGVEQY
>TRBV7-3|-|TRBJ2-3
ASSLSGGGGDTQY
>TRBV12-3/TRBV12-4|TRBD1|TRBJ1-2
ASSPGQGADYGYT
>TRBV29-1|-|TRBJ2-7
SLGVRDYEQY
>TRBV6-5|-|TRBJ2-3
ASSYSQTLTDTQY
>TRBV5-1|-|TRBJ1-2
ASSPSQGPGGNYGYT
>TRBV2|-|TRBJ2-7
ASSEIISYEQY
>TRBV7-9|TRBD1|TRBJ2-5
ASSLLPGQGPETQY
>TRBV10-3|-|TRBJ1-2
AIGPRGVSGNT
>TRBV5-8|TRBD1|TRBJ1-1
ASSPPDRWGTEAF
>TRBV2|TRBD1|TRBJ1-6
ASSGQGWSPLH
>TRBV19|TRBD1|TRBJ1-5
ASSVRQGSNQPQH
>TRBV3-1|-|TRBJ1-5
ASSQDAGGRNQPQH
>TRBV5-1|-|TRBJ2-5
ASSSGLEAQETQY
>TRBV10-3|TRBD1|TRBJ1-1
AISDSTGATF
>TRBV3-1|TRBD1|TRBJ1-2
ASSLPGGFYGYT
>TRBV7-6|-|TRBJ1-1
ASSLAAGSTEAF
>TRBV6-1|TRBD2|TRBJ2-5
ASTPTAGGAKTQY
>TRBV5-1|-|TRBJ1-6
ASSLDPGANSPLH
>TRBV5-1|-|TRBJ2-1
ASSLGGGEQF
>TRBV7-8|TRBD1|TRBJ1-5
ASSLADRGNQPQH
>TRBV19|TRBD1|TRBJ1-6
ASGAGTGGNSPLH
>TRBV25-1|-|TRBJ2-4
ASSLVEGGGDIQY
>TRBV29-1|-|TRBJ2-7
SVEGTAYEQY
>TRBV6-5|TRBD2|TRBJ2-7
ASMASGGERSYEQY
>TRBV30|-|TRBJ1-1
ACTGNTEAF
>TRBV2|-|TRBJ2-7
ASTAGQVHPSEQY
>TRBV4-2|-|TRBJ2-7
ASSTRYSLYEQY